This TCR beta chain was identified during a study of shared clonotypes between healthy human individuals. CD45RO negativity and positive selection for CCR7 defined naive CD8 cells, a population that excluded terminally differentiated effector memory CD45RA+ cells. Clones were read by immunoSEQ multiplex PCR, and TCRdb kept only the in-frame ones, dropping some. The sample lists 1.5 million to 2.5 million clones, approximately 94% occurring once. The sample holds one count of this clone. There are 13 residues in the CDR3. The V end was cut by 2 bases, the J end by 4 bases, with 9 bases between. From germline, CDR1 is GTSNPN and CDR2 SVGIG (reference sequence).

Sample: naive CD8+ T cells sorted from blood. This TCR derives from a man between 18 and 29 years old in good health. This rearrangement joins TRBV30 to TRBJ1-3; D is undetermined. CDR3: CAWSTGAGNTIYF. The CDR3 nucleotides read TGTGCCTGGAGTACGGGAGCAGGAAACACCATATATTTT.